Listed below are T cell receptor beta chains from one sample, sequenced in a study of T cell responses to AZD1222 COVID-19 vaccine. Here immunoSEQ multiplex PCR was the method, and the copy in TCRdb shows in-frame clones only, minus some. The sample has 65,000 to 70,000 clones, roughly four fifths seen once. The sample was peripheral blood, taken 28 days after the second AZD1222 dose. All receptors come from an adult who received the AZD1222 COVID-19 vaccine. CDR3s include the opening cysteine and the closing phenylalanine or tryptophan. A D gene is named only where the DNA matches it firmly. Size tells how often a clone was seen (once, few, many) or the class of an expanded clone, and some rows leave it out.

TRBV2	-	TRBJ2-1	-	TGTGCCAGCAGCAGGGAAGGCTCCTACAATGAGCAGTTCTTC	CASSREGSYNEQFF
TRBV4-1	TRBD2	TRBJ2-5	-	TGCGCCAGCAGCCAAGAAGGCTCACTAGCGGGGATGGAGACCCAGTACTTC	CASSQEGSLAGMETQYF
TRBV5-6	TRBD1	TRBJ1-1	-	TGTGCCAGCAGCCTGGGACAGGCATTTGAAGCTTTCTTT	CASSLGQAFEAFF
TRBV28	-	TRBJ2-5	-	TGTGCCAGCAGTTTAATGTCGGAGACCCAGTACTTC	CASSLMSETQYF
TRBV5-1	-	TRBJ1-6	-	TGCGCCAGCAGCTTGGACAGAGCTTCACCCCTCCACTTT	CASSLDRASPLHF
TRBV30	-	TRBJ2-2	once	TGTGCCTGGAGTCTGGCAGGGGAGGATACCGGGGAGCTGTTTTTT	CAWSLAGEDTGELFF
TRBV12-3/TRBV12-4	-	TRBJ1-2	-	TGTGCCAGCAGCCCCGCGGCTAACTATGGCTACACCTTC	CASSPAANYGYTF
TRBV4-1	-	TRBJ1-5	-	TGCGCCAGCAGCCAAGCGTTTTTGGGGCCCCAGCATTTT	CASSQAFLGPQHF
TRBV5-6	-	TRBJ2-7	-	TGTGCCAGCAGCTTTGGGGCGGGTGTCTACGAGCAGTACTTC	CASSFGAGVYEQYF
TRBV28	-	TRBJ2-7	-	TGTGCCAGCAGTCATACCTACGAGCAGTACTTC	CASSHTYEQYF
TRBV4-2	-	TRBJ2-3	-	TGTGCCAGCAGCCAAGAATGGGGCCCAGATACGCAGTATTTT	CASSQEWGPDTQYF
TRBV3-1/TRBV3-2	-	TRBJ2-3	once	TGTGCCAGCAGCCAGGGGACGTACGGCACAGATACGCAGTATTTT	CASSQGTYGTDTQYF
TRBV14	TRBD1	TRBJ2-7	-	TGTGCCAGCAGCCCACAGGGGGGATACGAGCAGTACTTC	CASSPQGGYEQYF
TRBV7-2	-	TRBJ1-1	few	TGTGCCAGCAGCCCAAATCGGGTTAACACTGAAGCTTTCTTT	CASSPNRVNTEAFF
TRBV5-1	TRBD1	TRBJ1-6	-	TGCGCCAGCAGCAGGGACAGGGGTGGAAATTCACCCCTCCACTTT	CASSRDRGGNSPLHF
TRBV4-1	TRBD1	TRBJ1-1	-	TGCGCCAGCAGCCAGCCTGGACAGGGCACTGAAGCTTTCTTT	CASSQPGQGTEAFF
TRBV19	-	TRBJ2-7	once	TGTGCCAGTAGTTGGGCGTCGGAGACCTCCTACGAGCAGTACTTC	CASSWASETSYEQYF